This T cell receptor beta chain originates from a study of response to subunit inactivated influenza vaccine. Turning to this clonotype: What it binds is unknown.

V was pared by 1 base and J by 6 bases, with 9 bases of the junction left unmatched. This CDR3 region has 15 residues. Per the germline V gene, CDR1 is SGDLS and CDR2 is YYNGEE. Via MiXCR, TCRdb re-called the RT-PCR reads, giving one row per CDR3 protein. The sample lists about 800,000 distinct CDR3 sequences; 20% to 25% were seen once. Whole-study findings and limits: That few new T cells are recruited by each seasonal influenza vaccination was the authors' suggestion.

The sample was PBMCs from blood, taken more than 4 days after vaccination. This clonotype originated in a man aged 45 to 65 who received an inactivated influenza vaccine. The genes are TRBV9 and TRBJ2-5; 7 bases agree with TRBD1. The CDR3 sequence is CASSVSPGGEQTQYF. The DNA of the CDR3 is TGTGCCAGCAGCGTATCACCAGGGGGAGAACAGACCCAGTACTTC.